This TCR beta chain is from a study of T cells in localized non-small cell lung cancer. The CDR3 runs to 14 residues. The V end lost 5 bases, the J end lost 0 bases, and 11 bases lay between the germline ends. Germline CDR1 is SGHTA and CDR2 is FQGTGA. Some clones are missing from TCRdb's copy, which holds only in-frame ones; the method was immunoSEQ multiplex PCR. The repertoire holds under 40,000 clones, with 88% as singletons. In its sample, this clone was seen a few times. The source material was peripheral blood, sampled before any cancer treatment. This clonotype originated in a woman between 35 and 75 years old with stage I lung adenocarcinoma. The J gene is TRBJ2-7, the V gene TRBV7-3; D call uncertain. The CDR3 sequence: CASSLGPSSYEQYF. The CDR3 DNA follows: TGTGCCAGCAGCCTAGGCCCGAGCTCCTACGAGCAGTACTTC.